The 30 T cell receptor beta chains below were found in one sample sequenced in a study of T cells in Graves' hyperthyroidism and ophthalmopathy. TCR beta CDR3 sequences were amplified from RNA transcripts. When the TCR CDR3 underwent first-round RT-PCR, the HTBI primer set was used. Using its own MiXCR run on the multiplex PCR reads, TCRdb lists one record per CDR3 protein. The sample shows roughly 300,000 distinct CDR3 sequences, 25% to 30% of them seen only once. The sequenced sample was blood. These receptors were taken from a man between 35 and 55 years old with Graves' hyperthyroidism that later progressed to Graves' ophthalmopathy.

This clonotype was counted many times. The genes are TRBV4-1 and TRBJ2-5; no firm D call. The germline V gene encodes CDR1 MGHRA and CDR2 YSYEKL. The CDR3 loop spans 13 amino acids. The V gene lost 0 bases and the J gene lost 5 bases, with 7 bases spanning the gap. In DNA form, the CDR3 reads TGCGCCAGCAGCCAAGATCCCGTGGAGACCCAGTACTTC. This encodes CASSQDPVETQYF.

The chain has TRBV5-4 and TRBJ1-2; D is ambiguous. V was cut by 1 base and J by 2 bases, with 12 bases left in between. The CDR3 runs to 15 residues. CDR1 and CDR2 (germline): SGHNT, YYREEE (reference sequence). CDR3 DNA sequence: TGTGCCAGCAGCTTGCCCGCCGGGTGGAACTATGGCTACACCTTC. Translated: CASSLPAGWNYGYTF.

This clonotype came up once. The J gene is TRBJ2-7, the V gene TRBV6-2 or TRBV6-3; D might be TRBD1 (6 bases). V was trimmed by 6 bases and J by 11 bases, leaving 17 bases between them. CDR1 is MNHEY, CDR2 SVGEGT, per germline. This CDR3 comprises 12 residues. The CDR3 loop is CASSPTGTQKYF. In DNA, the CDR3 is TGTGCCAGCAGCCCCACCGGGACACAAAAGTACTTC.

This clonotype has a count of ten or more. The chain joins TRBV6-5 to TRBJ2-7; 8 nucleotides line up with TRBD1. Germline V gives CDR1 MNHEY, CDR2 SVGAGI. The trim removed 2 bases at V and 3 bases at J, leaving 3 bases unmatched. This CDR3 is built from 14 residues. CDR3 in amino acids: CASSYKQGGYEQYF. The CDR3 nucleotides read TGTGCCAGCAGTTACAAACAGGGGGGCTACGAGCAGTACTTC.

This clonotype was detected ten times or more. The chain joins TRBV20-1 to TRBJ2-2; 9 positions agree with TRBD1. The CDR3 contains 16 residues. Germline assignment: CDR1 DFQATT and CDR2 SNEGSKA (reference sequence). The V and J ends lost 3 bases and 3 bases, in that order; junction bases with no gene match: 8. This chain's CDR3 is CSARDRGELDTGELFF. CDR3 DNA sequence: TGCAGTGCTAGGGACAGGGGTGAACTAGACACCGGGGAGCTGTTTTTT.

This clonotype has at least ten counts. The CDR3 DNA is TGTGCCAGCAGTGGGGGTTGGTTCCAAGAGACCCAGTACTTC. This gives the protein CASSGGWFQETQYF. The rearrangement joins TRBV12-3 or TRBV12-4 to TRBJ2-5, with D perhaps matching TRBD1 or TRBD2 (5 bases each). CDR3 length: 14 amino acids. V gave up 5 bases and J gave up 1 base, with 11 bases separating them.

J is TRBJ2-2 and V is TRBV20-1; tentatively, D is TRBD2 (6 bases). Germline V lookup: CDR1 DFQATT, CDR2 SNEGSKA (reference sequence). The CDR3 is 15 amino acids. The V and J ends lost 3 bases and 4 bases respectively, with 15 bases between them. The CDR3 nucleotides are TGCAGTGCTAGCCCAGCGGGTCGAGGCACCGGGGAGCTGTTTTTT. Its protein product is CSASPAGRGTGELFF.

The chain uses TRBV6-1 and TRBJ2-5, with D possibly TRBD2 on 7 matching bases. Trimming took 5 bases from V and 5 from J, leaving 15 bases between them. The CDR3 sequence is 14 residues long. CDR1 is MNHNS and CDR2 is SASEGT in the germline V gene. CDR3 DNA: TGTGCCAGCAGTAGGGGAGGGGGGCTGGAGACCCAGTACTTC. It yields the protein CASSRGGGLETQYF.

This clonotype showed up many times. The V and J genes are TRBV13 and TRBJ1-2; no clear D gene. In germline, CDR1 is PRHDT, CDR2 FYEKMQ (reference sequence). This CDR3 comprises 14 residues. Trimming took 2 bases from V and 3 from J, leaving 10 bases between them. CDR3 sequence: CASSLTRTDYGYTF. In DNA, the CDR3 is TGTGCCAGCAGCTTAACCCGGACGGACTATGGCTACACCTTC. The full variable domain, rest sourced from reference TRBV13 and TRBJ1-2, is AAGVIQSPRHLIKEKRETATLKCYPIPRHDTVYWYQQGPGQDPQFLISFYEKMQSDKGSIPDRFSAQQFSDYHSELNMSSLELGDSALYFCASSLTRTDYGYTFGSGTRLTVV.

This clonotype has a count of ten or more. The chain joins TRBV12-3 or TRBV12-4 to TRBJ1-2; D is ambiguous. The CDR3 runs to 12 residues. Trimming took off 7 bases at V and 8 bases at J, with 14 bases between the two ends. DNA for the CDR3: TGTGCCAGCACCGGGATCTTGGGAGGCTACACCTTC. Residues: CASTGILGGYTF.

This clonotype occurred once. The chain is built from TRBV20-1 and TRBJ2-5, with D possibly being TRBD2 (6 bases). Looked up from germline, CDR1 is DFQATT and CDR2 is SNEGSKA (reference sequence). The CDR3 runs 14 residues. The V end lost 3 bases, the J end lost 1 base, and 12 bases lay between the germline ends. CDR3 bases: TGCAGTGCTAGGCTCGGGGAGGCCCAAGAGACCCAGTACTTC. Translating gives CSARLGEAQETQYF.

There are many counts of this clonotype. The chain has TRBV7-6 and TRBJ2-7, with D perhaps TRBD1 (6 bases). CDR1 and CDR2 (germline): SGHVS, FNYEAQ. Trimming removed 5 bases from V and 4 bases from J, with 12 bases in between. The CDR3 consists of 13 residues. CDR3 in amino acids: CASSAETGYEQYF. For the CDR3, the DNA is TGTGCCAGCAGCGCAGAAACAGGGTACGAGCAGTACTTC.

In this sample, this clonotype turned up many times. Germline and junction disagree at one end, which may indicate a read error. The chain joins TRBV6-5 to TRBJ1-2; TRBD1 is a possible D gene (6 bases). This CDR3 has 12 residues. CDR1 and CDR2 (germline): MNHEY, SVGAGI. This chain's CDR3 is CASSYVQGRLAF. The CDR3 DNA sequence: TGTGCCAGCAGTTACGTCCAGGGGCGCCTAGCCTTC.

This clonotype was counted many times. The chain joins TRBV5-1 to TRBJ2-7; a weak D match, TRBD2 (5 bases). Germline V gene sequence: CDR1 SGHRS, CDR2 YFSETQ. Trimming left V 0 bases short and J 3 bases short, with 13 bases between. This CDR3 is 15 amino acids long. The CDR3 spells CASSLVGQAGYEQYF. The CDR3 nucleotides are TGCGCCAGCAGCTTGGTAGGCCAGGCGGGCTACGAGCAGTACTTC.

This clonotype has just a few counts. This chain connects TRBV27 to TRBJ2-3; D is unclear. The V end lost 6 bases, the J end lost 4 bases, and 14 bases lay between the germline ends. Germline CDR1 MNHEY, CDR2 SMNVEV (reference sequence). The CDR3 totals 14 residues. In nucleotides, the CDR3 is TGTGCCAGCAGCCTGGATAGTTCGGCAGATACGCAGTATTTT. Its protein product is CASSLDSSADTQYF.

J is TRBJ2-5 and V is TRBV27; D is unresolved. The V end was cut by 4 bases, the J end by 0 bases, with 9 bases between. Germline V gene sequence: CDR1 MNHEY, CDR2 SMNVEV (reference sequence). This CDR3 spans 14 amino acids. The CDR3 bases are TGTGCCAGCAGTTCCTTTCGAAACCAAGAGACCCAGTACTTC. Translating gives CASSSFRNQETQYF.

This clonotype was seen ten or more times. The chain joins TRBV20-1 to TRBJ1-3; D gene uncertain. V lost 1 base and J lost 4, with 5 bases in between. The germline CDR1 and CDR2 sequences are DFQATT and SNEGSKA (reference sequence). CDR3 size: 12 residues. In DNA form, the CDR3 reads TGCAGTGCTAGAGCGCAGGGAAACACCATATATTTT. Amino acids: CSARAQGNTIYF.

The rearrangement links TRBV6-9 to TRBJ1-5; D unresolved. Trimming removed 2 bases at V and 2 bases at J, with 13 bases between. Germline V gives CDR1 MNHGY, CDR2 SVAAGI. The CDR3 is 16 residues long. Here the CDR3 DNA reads TGTGCCAGCAGTTATGTCGCCCGGGAGGGCAATCAGCCCCAGCATTTT. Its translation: CASSYVAREGNQPQHF.

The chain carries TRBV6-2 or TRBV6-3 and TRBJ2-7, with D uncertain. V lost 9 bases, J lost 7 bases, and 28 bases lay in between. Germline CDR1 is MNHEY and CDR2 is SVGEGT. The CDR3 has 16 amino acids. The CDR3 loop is CASNISPRRTKKEQYF. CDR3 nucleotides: TGTGCCAGTAACATCAGCCCTAGGCGGACCAAGAAGGAGCAGTACTTC.

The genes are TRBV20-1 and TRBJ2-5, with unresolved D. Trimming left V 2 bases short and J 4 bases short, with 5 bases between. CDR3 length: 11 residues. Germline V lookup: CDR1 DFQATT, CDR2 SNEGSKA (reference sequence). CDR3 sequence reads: CSARSGETQYF. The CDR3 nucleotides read TGCAGTGCTAGATCGGGAGAGACCCAGTACTTC.

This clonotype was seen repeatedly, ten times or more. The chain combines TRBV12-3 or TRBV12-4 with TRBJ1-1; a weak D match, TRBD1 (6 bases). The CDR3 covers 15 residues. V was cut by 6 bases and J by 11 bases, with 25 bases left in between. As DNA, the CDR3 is TGTGCCAGCAGCCTCCTACAGGGAATTCATATGCAGGCTTTCTTT. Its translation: CASSLLQGIHMQAFF.

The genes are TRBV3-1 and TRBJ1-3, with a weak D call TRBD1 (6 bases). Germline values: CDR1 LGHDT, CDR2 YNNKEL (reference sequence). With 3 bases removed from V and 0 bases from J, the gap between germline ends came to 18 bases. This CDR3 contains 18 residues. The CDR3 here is CASSQRVRGIVSGNTIYF. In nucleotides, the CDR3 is TGTGCCAGCAGCCAGAGGGTTAGGGGGATCGTCTCTGGAAACACCATATATTTT.

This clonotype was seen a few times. The DNA for the CDR3 is TGTGCCAGCAGTGAAGTACCGGGACAGATCTACGAGCAGTACTTC. This gives the protein CASSEVPGQIYEQYF. The V and J genes are TRBV6-1 and TRBJ2-7; 7 nucleotides agree with TRBD1. The ends lost 1 base at V and 3 bases at J; junction bases unmatched: 6. CDR3 length equals 15 residues. CDR1 is MNHNS, CDR2 SASEGT, per germline.

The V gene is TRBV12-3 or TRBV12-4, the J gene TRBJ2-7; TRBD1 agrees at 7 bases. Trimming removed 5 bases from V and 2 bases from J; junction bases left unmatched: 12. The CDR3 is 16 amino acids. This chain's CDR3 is CASSPRGRPDAYEQYF. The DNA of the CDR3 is TGTGCCAGCAGTCCTAGGGGGCGGCCCGATGCCTACGAGCAGTACTTC.

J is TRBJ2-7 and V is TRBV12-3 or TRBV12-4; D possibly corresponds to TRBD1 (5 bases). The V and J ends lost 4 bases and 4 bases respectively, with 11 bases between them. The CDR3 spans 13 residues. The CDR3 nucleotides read TGTGCCAGCAGTTCAGGGCCCCGATACGAGCAGTACTTC. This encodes CASSSGPRYEQYF.

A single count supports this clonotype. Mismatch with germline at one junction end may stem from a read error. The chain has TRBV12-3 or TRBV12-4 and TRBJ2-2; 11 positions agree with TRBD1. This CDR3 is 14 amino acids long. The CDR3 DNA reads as TGTGCCAGCAGTTGGACAGGGGGCACCGGGGGGCTGTTTTTT. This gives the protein CASSWTGGTGGLFF.

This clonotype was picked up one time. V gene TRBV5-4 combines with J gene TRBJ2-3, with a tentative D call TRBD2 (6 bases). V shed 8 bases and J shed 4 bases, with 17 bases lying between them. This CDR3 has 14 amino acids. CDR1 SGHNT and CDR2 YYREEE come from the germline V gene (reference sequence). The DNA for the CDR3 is TGTGCCAGTTGGGCCCCGGGGGTGGCAGATACGCAGTATTTT. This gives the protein CASWAPGVADTQYF.

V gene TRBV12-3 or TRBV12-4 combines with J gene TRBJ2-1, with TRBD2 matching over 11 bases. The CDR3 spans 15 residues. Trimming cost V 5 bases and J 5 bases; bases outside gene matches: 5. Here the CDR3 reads CASSEGLAANNEQFF. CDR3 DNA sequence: TGTGCCAGCAGTGAGGGACTAGCGGCAAACAATGAGCAGTTCTTC.

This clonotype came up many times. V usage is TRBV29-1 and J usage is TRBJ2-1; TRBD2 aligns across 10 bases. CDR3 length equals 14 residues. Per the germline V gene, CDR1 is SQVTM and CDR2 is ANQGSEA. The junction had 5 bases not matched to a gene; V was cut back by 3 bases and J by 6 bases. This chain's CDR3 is CSVDLAGVLNEQFF. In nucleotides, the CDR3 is TGCAGCGTTGACCTAGCGGGAGTTCTCAATGAGCAGTTCTTC.

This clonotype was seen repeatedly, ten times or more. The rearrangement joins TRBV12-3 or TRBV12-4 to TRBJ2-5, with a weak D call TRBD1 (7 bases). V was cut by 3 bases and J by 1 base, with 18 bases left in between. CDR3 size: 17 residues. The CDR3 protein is CASSFRGGGLVQETQYF. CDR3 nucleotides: TGTGCCAGCAGTTTTCGAGGAGGGGGCCTTGTCCAAGAGACCCAGTACTTC.